This TCR beta chain was captured in a study of monozygotic twins with inflammatory bowel disease. About this clonotype: Its cognate antigen is unknown.

Study observations and caveats: Researchers were unable to tell different T cell subtypes apart.

The germline V gene encodes CDR1 DFQATT and CDR2 SNEGSKA (reference sequence). This CDR3 spans 14 amino acids. Collection yielded roughly 2.5 ml of blood per donor. Generation of cDNA took place in eight separate reactions per sample. Nested PCRs of approximately 16 and 10 cycles, two in total, were run on TCRalpha and TCRbeta cDNA. TCRdb reprocessed the 5' RACE reads and reports one entry per CDR3 protein, with no DNA. This table lists 300,000 to 350,000 distinct CDR3 sequences. J is TRBJ2-1 and V is TRBV20-1; as DNA is missing, the TRBD1 call by TCRdb cannot be tested. The sequenced sample consisted of blood. This clonotype was sampled from a human donor with ulcerative colitis or Crohn's disease, or a healthy co-twin of an affected twin (not recorded which). Here the CDR3 reads CSGRDLSKSDEQFF.